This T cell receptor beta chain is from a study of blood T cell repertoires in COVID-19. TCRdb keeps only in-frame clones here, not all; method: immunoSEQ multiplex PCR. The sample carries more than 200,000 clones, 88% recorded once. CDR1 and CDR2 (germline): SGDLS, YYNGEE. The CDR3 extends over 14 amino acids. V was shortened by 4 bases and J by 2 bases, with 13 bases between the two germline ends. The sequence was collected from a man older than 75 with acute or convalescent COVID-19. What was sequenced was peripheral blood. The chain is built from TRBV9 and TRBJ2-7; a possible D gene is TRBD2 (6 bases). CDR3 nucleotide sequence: TGTGCCAGCAGCCCCCGGGAGCGGCCCTACGAGCAGTACTTC. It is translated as CASSPRERPYEQYF.